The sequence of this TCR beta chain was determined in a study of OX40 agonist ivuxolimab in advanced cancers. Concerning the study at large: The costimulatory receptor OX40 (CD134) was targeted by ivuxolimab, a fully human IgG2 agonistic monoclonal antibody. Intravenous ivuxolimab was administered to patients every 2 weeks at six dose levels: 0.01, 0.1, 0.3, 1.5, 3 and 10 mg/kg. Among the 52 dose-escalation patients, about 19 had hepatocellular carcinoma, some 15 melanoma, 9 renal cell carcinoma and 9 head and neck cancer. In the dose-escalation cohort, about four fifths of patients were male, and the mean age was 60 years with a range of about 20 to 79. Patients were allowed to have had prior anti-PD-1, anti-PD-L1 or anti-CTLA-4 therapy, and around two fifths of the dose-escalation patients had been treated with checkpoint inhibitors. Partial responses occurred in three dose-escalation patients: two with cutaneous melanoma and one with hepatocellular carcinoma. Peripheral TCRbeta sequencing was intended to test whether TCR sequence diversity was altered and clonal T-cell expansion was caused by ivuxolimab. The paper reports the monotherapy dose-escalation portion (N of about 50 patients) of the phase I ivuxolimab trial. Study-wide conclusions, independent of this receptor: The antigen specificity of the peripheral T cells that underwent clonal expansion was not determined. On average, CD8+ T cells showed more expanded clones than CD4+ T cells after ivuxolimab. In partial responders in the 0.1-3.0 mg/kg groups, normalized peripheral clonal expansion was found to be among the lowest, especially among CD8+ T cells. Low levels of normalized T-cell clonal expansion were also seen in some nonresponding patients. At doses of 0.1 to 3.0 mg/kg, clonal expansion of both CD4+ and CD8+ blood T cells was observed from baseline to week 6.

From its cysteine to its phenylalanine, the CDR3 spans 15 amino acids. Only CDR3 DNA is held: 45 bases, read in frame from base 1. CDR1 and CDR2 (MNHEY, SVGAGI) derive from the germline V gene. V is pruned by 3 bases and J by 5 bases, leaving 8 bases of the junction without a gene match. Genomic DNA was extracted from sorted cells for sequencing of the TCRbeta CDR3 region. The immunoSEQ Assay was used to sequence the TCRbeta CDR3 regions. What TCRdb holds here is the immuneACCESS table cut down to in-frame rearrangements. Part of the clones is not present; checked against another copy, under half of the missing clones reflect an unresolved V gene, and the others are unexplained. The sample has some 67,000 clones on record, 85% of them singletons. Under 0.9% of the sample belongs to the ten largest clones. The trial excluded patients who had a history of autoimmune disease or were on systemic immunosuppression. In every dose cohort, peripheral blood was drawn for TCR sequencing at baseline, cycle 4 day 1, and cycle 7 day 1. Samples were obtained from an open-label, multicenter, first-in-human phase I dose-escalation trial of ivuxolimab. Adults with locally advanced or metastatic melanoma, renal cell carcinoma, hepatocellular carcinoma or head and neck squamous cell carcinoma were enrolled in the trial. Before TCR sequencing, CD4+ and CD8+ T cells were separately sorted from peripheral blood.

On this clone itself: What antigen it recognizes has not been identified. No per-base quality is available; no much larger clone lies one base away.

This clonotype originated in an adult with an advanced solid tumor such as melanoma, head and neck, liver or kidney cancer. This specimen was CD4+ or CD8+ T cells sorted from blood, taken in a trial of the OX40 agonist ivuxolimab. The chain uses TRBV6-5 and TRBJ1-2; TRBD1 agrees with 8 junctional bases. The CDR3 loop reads CASSYSQGARYGYTF. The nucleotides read TGTGCCAGCAGTTATTCTCAGGGGGCGCGTTATGGCTACACCTTC.